This T cell receptor (beta chain) came from a study of shared clonotypes between healthy human individuals. This clone was counted a single time. Its antigen is still unknown. Study-wide findings and caveats: All-four-donor shared clonotypes had higher generation probabilities than non-shared clonotypes did.

Sequencing used immunoSEQ multiplex PCR; TCRdb keeps in-frame clones, though not all of them. The profile shows over 2 million clones, 92% of them singletons. Material for sequencing was naive CD4+ T cells from PBMCs. Specified subset: CD45RA+ positively selected. The clonotype was recovered from a man younger than 30 in good health. Some clones in this sample may be carry-over from other donors' samples.

The CDR3 DNA is TGTGCCAGCAGTTCCCCTAAGGGATTCTACGAGCAGTACTTC. Its protein is CASSSPKGFYEQYF. V and J are TRBV28 and TRBJ2-7; D is undetermined. The CDR3 has 14 amino acids. The V gene's germline CDR1 is MDHEN and CDR2 SYDVKM. Between the trimmed V and J ends, which lost 4 bases and 3 bases, there was a span of 13 bases.